These 5 T cell receptor beta chains were sequenced from one sample in a study of blood T cells in healthy people across ages. PCR was performed a second time for about 7 to 11 cycles using a sample-barcoded 5' primer and a J-beta primer mix. TCRdb analysed the 5' RACE reads with MiXCR anew, one entry per CDR3 protein. The table has over 950,000 distinct CDR3 sequences, roughly 51% seen once. The specimen sequenced was blood. Source of these receptors: an older woman in good health.

J is TRBJ2-1 and V is TRBV5-6, with D perhaps given as TRBD1 or TRBD2 (5 bases each). Germline CDR1 SGHDT, CDR2 YYEEEE. V dropped 4 bases and J dropped 9 bases, with 17 bases sitting between them. This CDR3 has 14 amino acids. The CDR3 sequence is CASSPWGNQREQFF. CDR3 nucleotide sequence: TGTGCCAGCAGCCCTTGGGGGAATCAGCGTGAGCAGTTCTTC.

This rearrangement joins TRBV5-1 to TRBJ1-1, with D uncertain. V was clipped by 4 bases and J by 3 bases, with 16 bases between them. In germline, CDR1 is SGHRS, CDR2 YFSETQ. The CDR3 is 15 amino acids. In DNA form, the CDR3 reads TGCGCCAGCAGCCGCGGGAGGGCTCAGGACACTGAAGCTTTCTTT. It encodes CASSRGRAQDTEAFF. The complete variable domain, with remaining parts taken from reference TRBV5-1 and TRBJ1-1, reads KAGVTQTPRYLIKTRGQQVTLSCSPISGHRSVSWYQQTPGQGLQFLFEYFSETQRNKGNFPGRFSGRQFSNSRSEMNVSTLELGDSALYLCASSRGRAQDTEAFFGQGTRLTVV.

This clonotype was observed a few times. The CDR3 region is CASSSGVGSTQYF. In DNA form, the CDR3 reads TGTGCCAGCTCGAGCGGGGTTGGGTCGACCCAGTACTTC. This sequence joins TRBV2 and TRBJ2-5; TRBD2 agrees at 7 bases. The germline V gene encodes CDR1 SNHLY and CDR2 FYNNEI. J lost 7 bases, V lost 8 bases, and 10 bases had no gene match. The CDR3 runs 13 residues. Full variable domain (missing parts from reference TRBV2 and TRBJ2-5): EPEVTQTPSHQVTQMGQEVILRCVPISNHLYFYWYRQILGQKVEFLVSFYNNEISEKSEIFDDQFSVERPDGSNFTLKIRSTKLEDSAMYFCASSSGVGSTQYFGPGTRLLVL.

J is TRBJ2-1 and V is TRBV10-2, with no clear D. V was trimmed by 2 bases and J by 10 bases, leaving 9 bases between them. Per the germline V gene, CDR1 is WSHSY and CDR2 is SAAADI. The CDR3 length is 12 residues. In nucleotides, the CDR3 is TGCGCCAGCAGTGAGGAGACCCACGAGCAGTTCTTC. Its protein is CASSEETHEQFF.

This clonotype appeared once. The chain is built from TRBV6-5 and TRBJ1-2, with TRBD1 matching over 9 bases. The CDR3 is made up of 14 amino acids. V lost 4 bases to trimming and J lost 8 bases; unmatched junction nucleotides: 8. CDR1 and CDR2 (germline): MNHEY, SVGAGI. This CDR3 reads CASSSRQGGLGYTF. DNA for the CDR3: TGTGCCAGCAGTTCAAGACAGGGGGGTTTGGGCTACACCTTC.